The present T cell receptor (beta chain) was sequenced within a study of shared clonotypes between healthy human individuals. In the original analysis: There were no quality scores in the junction-only immunoSEQ sequences, so filtering differed. The data were produced by immunoSEQ multiplex PCR, yet TCRdb's version contains in-frame clones alone and is incomplete. From that table come the V and J calls and clone size; the DNA was used to work out D and trimming. The table has approximately 840,000 clones, around 96% seen once. Naive CD8 cells, CD45RO-negative and positively selected for CCR7, excluded terminally differentiated effector memory CD45RA+ cells. The donors, all of them Caucasian adults, lived in Nashville, Tennessee. The length of the CDR3 is 18 residues. From germline, CDR1 is SGHVS and CDR2 FNYEAQ. Trimming removed 2 bases from V and 5 bases from J, with 25 bases in between.

The sequenced sample consisted of naive CD8+ T cells sorted from blood. The chain employs TRBV7-6 and TRBJ2-7; D might be TRBD1 (6 bases). This TCR derives from a man aged 30 to 45 in good health. The CDR3 is CASSLFVTSTGLKNEQYF. The CDR3, as DNA: TGTGCCAGCAGCTTATTTGTCACGTCCACAGGGCTAAAGAACGAGCAGTACTTC.